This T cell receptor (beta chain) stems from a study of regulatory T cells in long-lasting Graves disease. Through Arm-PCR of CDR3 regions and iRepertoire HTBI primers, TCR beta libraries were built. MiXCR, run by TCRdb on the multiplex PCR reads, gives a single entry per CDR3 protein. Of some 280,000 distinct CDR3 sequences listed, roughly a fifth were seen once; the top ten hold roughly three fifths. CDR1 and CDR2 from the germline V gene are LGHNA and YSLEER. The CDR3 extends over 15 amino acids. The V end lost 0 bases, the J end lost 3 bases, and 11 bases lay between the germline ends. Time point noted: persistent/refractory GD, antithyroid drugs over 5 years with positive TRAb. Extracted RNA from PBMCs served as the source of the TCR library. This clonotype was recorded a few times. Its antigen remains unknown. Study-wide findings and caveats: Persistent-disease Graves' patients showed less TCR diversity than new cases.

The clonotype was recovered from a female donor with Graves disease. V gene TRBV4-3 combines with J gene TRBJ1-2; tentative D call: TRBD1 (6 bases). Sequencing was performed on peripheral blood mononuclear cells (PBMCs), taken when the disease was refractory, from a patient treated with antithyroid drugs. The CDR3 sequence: CASSQDGGRYYGYTF. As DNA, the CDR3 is TGCGCCAGCAGCCAAGATGGGGGCAGGTACTATGGCTACACCTTC.